The 24 T cell receptor beta chains listed next were all sequenced from one sample in a study of blood T cells in healthy people across ages. Primers used in a second PCR of roughly 7 to 12 cycles were a sample-barcoded 5' primer and a J-beta primer mix. MiXCR, applied by TCRdb to the 5' RACE reads, yields one record per CDR3 protein. The repertoire holds approximately 770,000 distinct CDR3 sequences, 55% to 75% seen once, with over 20% in the top ten. Sequenced: blood. The receptors stem from a young man in good health.

This clonotype was seen more than once but under ten times. V is TRBV20-1 and J is TRBJ2-7; D is undetermined. Germline CDR1 reads DFQATT; CDR2 reads SNEGSKA (reference sequence). The germline V and J ends were trimmed by 2 bases and 6 bases, with 8 bases remaining between them. CDR3 length: 11 residues. The CDR3 DNA sequence: TGCAGTGCTAGATCCACGGGCGAGCAGTACTTC. It yields the protein CSARSTGEQYF.

The rearrangement joins TRBV7-2 to TRBJ2-1, with TRBD1 as a possible D gene (5 bases). Trimming pared 5 bases from V and 10 bases from J, leaving 24 bases between. Germline V lookup: CDR1 SGHTA, CDR2 FQGNSA. The CDR3 has 16 residues. CDR3 nucleotide sequence: TGTGCCAGCAGCCTCCGGCAGGGCGACCATTCCTACGAGCAGTTCTTC. Translated: CASSLRQGDHSYEQFF.

This chain connects TRBV7-2 to TRBJ1-2; 8 bases fit TRBD1. There are 14 residues in the CDR3. Per germline, CDR1 SGHTA and CDR2 FQGNSA. V shed 5 bases and J 4 bases; nucleotides not matched to a gene: 6. The CDR3 loop is CASSDRGRGYGYTF. The CDR3 DNA reads as TGTGCCAGCAGCGACAGGGGAAGGGGCTATGGCTACACCTTC.

This clonotype was observed a few times. The chain carries TRBV20-1 and TRBJ2-3; 12 positions match TRBD2. The V gene's germline CDR1 is DFQATT and CDR2 SNEGSKA (reference sequence). The J segment lost 4 bases and the V segment lost 5 bases, leaving 4 bases of the junction unmatched. This CDR3 comprises 14 residues. The CDR3 loop reads CSAASGGAPDTQYF. CDR3 DNA: TGCAGTGCTGCTAGCGGGGGGGCGCCAGATACGCAGTATTTT.

Concerning this clonotype itself: A read error is possible here, since a much larger clone lies one base away. V is TRBV4-1 and J is TRBJ2-1; 7 positions match TRBD2. The germline CDR1 and CDR2 sequences are MGHRA and YSYEKL. The CDR3 sequence is 15 residues long. V shed 3 bases, J shed 9 bases, and the junction held 11 bases outside the gene matches. This CDR3 is CASSHQASGKGEQFF. CDR3 sequence (DNA): TGCGCCAGCAGCCATCAAGCGAGCGGGAAAGGTGAGCAGTTCTTC.

This sequence joins TRBV12-3 or TRBV12-4 and TRBJ2-3; TRBD2 is a possible D gene (5 bases). Trimming pared 7 bases from V and 2 bases from J, leaving 13 bases between. The CDR3 consists of 14 residues. The CDR3 here is CASTWGDSTDTQYF. In DNA, the CDR3 is TGTGCCAGCACCTGGGGAGATTCCACAGATACGCAGTATTTT.

The chain carries TRBV7-2 and TRBJ2-5; 11 nucleotides align to TRBD1. From germline, CDR1 is SGHTA and CDR2 FQGNSA. The trim removed 8 bases at V and 5 bases at J, leaving 7 bases unmatched. There are 14 residues in the CDR3. The CDR3 nucleotides read TGTGCCAGCGCAAGGGACAGGGGGTCGGAGACCCAGTACTTC. Protein product: CASARDRGSETQYF. The full variable domain, its missing parts supplied by reference TRBV7-2 and TRBJ2-5, is GAGVSQSPSNKVTEKGKDVELRCDPISGHTALYWYRQSLGQGLEFLIYFQGNSAPDKSGLPSDRFSAERTGGSVSTLTIQRTQQEDSAVYLCASARDRGSETQYFGPGTRLLVL.

This clonotype was seen a handful of times. The rearrangement links TRBV9 to TRBJ2-1, with a tentative D call TRBD1 (5 bases). The CDR3 contains 15 residues. V lost 0 bases, J lost 8 bases, and 15 bases lay in between. Per germline, CDR1 SGDLS and CDR2 YYNGEE. The CDR3 is CASSVAPDSSYEQFF. The CDR3 DNA reads TGTGCCAGCAGCGTAGCTCCTGACAGTTCATATGAGCAGTTCTTC.

The chain employs TRBV9 and TRBJ2-5; no clear D. V lost 1 base and J 1 base, leaving 8 bases between the germline ends. CDR3 length: 14 amino acids. Germline lookup yields CDR1 SGDLS and CDR2 YYNGEE. CDR3 amino acids: CASSVSPVQETQYF. Written as DNA, the CDR3 is TGTGCCAGCAGCGTATCCCCAGTCCAAGAGACCCAGTACTTC.

The chain is built from TRBV10-3 and TRBJ2-5, with unresolved D. Between the trimmed V and J ends, which lost 0 bases and 1 base, there was a span of 12 bases. Germline lookup yields CDR1 ENHRY and CDR2 SYGVKD. The length of the CDR3 is 16 residues. The CDR3: CAISESLYRSQETQYF. The CDR3 coding sequence is TGTGCCATCAGTGAGTCCTTATATAGGTCCCAAGAGACCCAGTACTTC.

This chain links TRBV11-2 with TRBJ1-2; tentative D call: TRBD1 (6 bases). This CDR3 has 11 residues. Germline V CDR1 and CDR2: SGHAT, FQNNGV. Deletions cut 10 bases from V and 6 bases from J, with 12 bases between. The CDR3 DNA reads as TGTGCCATCAGAAGGGGGGATGGCTACACCTTC. It specifies CAIRRGDGYTF.

This clonotype showed up just a few times. The J gene is TRBJ2-4, the V gene TRBV6-1, with TRBD2 identical over 13 bases. Gene TRBJ2-7 matches the end of the DNA better, so the J call may be wrong. This CDR3 spans 15 amino acids. Germline lookup yields CDR1 MNHNS and CDR2 SASEGT. The CDR3 nucleotides read TGTGCCAGCAGGGGATTAGGACTAGCGGGAGACGAGCAGTACTTC. Protein sequence: CASRGLGLAGDEQYF.

V and J are TRBV4-2 and TRBJ2-3; 10 nucleotides match TRBD1. This CDR3 is 15 amino acids long. V was pared by 0 bases and J by 10 bases, with 7 bases of the junction left unmatched. Germline V gives CDR1 LGHNA, CDR2 YNFKEQ. CDR3 sequence: CASSQDQAGQGSQYF. The DNA of the CDR3 is TGTGCCAGCAGCCAAGATCAAGCGGGACAGGGGTCGCAGTATTTT.

Note on this clonotype: A much larger clone lies one base from this, so it may be a read error. The chain links TRBV13 to TRBJ2-6; the D gene is possibly TRBD1 (5 bases). Germline CDR1 and CDR2: PRHDT and FYEKMQ (reference sequence). The CDR3 has 15 residues. The DNA of the CDR3 is TGTGCCAGCAGCCCGAGAAGATCTGGGGCCAACGCCCTGACTTTC. Translated: CASSPRRSGANALTF.

This clonotype was counted a few times. This chain connects TRBV27 to TRBJ2-1; D remains unclear. The ends were cut back, 4 bases at V and 0 bases at J, with 7 bases in the middle. The germline CDR1 and CDR2 sequences are MNHEY and SMNVEV (reference sequence). The CDR3 runs 14 residues. CDR3 sequence: CASSSLSSYNEQFF. For the CDR3, the DNA is TGTGCCAGCAGTTCTCTCAGCTCCTACAATGAGCAGTTCTTC.

This chain uses TRBV29-1 with TRBJ1-1; D perhaps matches TRBD1 (6 bases). The V gene's germline CDR1 is SQVTM and CDR2 ANQGSEA. V was shortened by 7 bases and J by 4 bases, with 19 bases between the two germline ends. The CDR3 is 14 amino acids. Here the CDR3 DNA reads TGCAGCGCGCAAAGACAGGTCCTGGTCACTGAAGCTTTCTTT. As protein: CSAQRQVLVTEAFF.

In DNA form, the CDR3 reads TGTGCCAGCAGCTTAGGCTGGCCGCAGTATTTT. It specifies CASSLGWPQYF. The V and J genes are TRBV7-2 and TRBJ2-3; D is undetermined. V gave up 1 base and J gave up 10 bases, with 6 bases separating them. CDR1 is SGHTA and CDR2 is FQGNSA in the germline V gene. This CDR3 contains 11 residues.

DNA for the CDR3: TGTGCCAGCAGCCCCTTCATGCTGGGGGAGCAGTACTTC. Its protein product is CASSPFMLGEQYF. This sequence joins TRBV13 and TRBJ2-7; D is uncertain. The germline V and J ends were trimmed by 5 bases and 7 bases, with 15 bases remaining between them. The CDR3 loop spans 13 amino acids. Germline CDR1 reads PRHDT; CDR2 reads FYEKMQ (reference sequence).

This clonotype was seen just once. The chain joins TRBV12-3 or TRBV12-4 to TRBJ2-1; a weak D match, TRBD2 (5 bases). The CDR3 contains 15 residues. V was clipped by 6 bases and J by 8 bases, with 20 bases between them. CDR3 in DNA: TGTGCCAGCAGCTCCGGGGTTAAAAGGTTGGATGAGCAGTTCTTC. It codes for CASSSGVKRLDEQFF.

The table lists this clonotype with many counts. V usage is TRBV20-1 and J usage is TRBJ2-7; 7 nucleotides match TRBD1. Trimming took 1 base from V and 2 from J; bases not matched to a gene: 2. Germline CDR1 and CDR2: DFQATT and SNEGSKA (reference sequence). This CDR3 region has 13 residues. CDR3 DNA sequence: TGCAGTGCTAGAGGGGACAGAACCTACGAGCAGTACTTC. Its protein is CSARGDRTYEQYF.

This clonotype occurred many times. The V call is TRBV21-1, the J call TRBJ1-1. TRBV21-1 is listed as a pseudogene. This CDR3 is 15 amino acids long. The CDR3 here is CASRLLRAGSTEAFF. The CDR3 DNA follows: TGTGCCAGCAGGCTACTAAGGGCAGGGAGCACTGAAGCTTTCTTT.

This clonotype has only a few counts. The V and J genes are TRBV7-9 and TRBJ2-5; D possibly corresponds to TRBD2 (6 bases). V was cut by 5 bases and J by 11 bases, with 15 bases left in between. CDR1 and CDR2 from the germline V gene are SEHNR and FQNEAQ (reference sequence). The CDR3 has 12 residues. The CDR3 region is CASSQGLVEQYF. The CDR3 DNA reads as TGTGCCAGCAGCCAGGGACTTGTTGAGCAGTACTTC.

This chain joins TRBV29-1 and TRBJ1-2, with 7 bases lining up with TRBD1. The CDR3 is made up of 15 amino acids. Unmatched junction bases numbered 14, after V lost 8 bases and J lost 2 bases. In germline, CDR1 is SQVTM, CDR2 ANQGSEA. This chain's CDR3 is CSTGIGGFENYGYTF. CDR3 in DNA: TGCAGCACCGGGATAGGGGGCTTTGAGAACTATGGCTACACCTTC.

This clonotype was seen just once. The chain employs TRBV29-1 and TRBJ1-1; D is uncertain. CDR1 and CDR2 (germline): SQVTM, ANQGSEA. This CDR3 has 11 amino acids. CDR3 nucleotide sequence: TGCAGTTACCTCATCAACACTGAAGCTTTCTTT. The encoded protein is CSYLINTEAFF.